These 15 T cell receptor beta chains were sequenced from one sample in a study of shared clonotypes between healthy human individuals. Here immunoSEQ multiplex PCR was the method, and the copy in TCRdb shows in-frame clones only, minus some. The sample contains some 2 million clones, just under 95% of which appear only once. In the naive CD8 group, cells lacked CD45RO and were positively selected for CCR7, so terminally differentiated effector memory CD45RA+ cells were left out. Material: naive CD8+ T cells sorted from blood. The receptor set was obtained from a man between 18 and 29 years old in good health.

The chain joins TRBV19 to TRBJ1-5; unclear D gene. The CDR3 has 13 residues. Germline V gene lookup returns CDR1 LNHDA and CDR2 SQIVND (reference sequence). Trimming removed 8 bases at V and 1 base at J, with 9 bases between. CDR3 DNA: TGTGCCAGTGGCGGACCGAGCAATCAGCCCCAGCATTTT. Protein sequence: CASGGPSNQPQHF.

The chain uses TRBV10-2 and TRBJ2-5, with D hard to call. The CDR3 is made up of 14 amino acids. Trimming stripped 0 bases from V and 2 bases from J, with 7 bases between. CDR1 and CDR2 (germline): WSHSY, SAAADI. This CDR3 reads CASSESAIQETQYF. The CDR3 DNA follows: TGCGCCAGCAGTGAGTCGGCCATACAAGAGACCCAGTACTTC.

Points on this clone: The germline gene is not matched at one end of the junction; a read error may be the cause. The rearrangement joins TRBV7-7 to TRBJ1-4, with TRBD1 matching over 7 bases. The germline V gene has CDR1 SSHAT and CDR2 FNYEAQ (reference sequence). The CDR3 is 16 amino acids. The CDR3 region has the DNA TGTGCTAGCAGCTTAGGGGCAGGGGGAACTAATGAAAAACTGTTTTTT. Residues: CASSLGAGGTNEKLFF.

This chain joins TRBV7-8 and TRBJ1-5; D unclear. The CDR3 extends over 16 amino acids. The V gene lost 1 base and the J gene lost 0 bases, with 10 bases spanning the gap. The germline CDR1 and CDR2 sequences are SGHVS and FQNEAQ. CDR3 DNA: TGTGCCAGCAGCTTAGATCCCGGGGATAGCAATCAGCCCCAGCATTTT. It translates to CASSLDPGDSNQPQHF. The variable domain in full, completed from reference TRBV7-8 and TRBJ1-5, reads GAGVSQSPRYKVAKRGQDVALRCDPISGHVSLFWYQQALGQGPEFLTYFQNEAQLDKSGLPSDRFFAERPEGSVSTLKIQRTQQEDSAVYLCASSLDPGDSNQPQHFGDGTRLSIL.

The CDR3 DNA follows: TGTGCCAGCAGCGTAGAGGGCCTTTGGGGCTACGAGCAGTACTTC. Translated, it gives CASSVEGLWGYEQYF. The chain carries TRBV9 and TRBJ2-7, with unresolved D. Germline lookup yields CDR1 SGDLS and CDR2 YYNGEE. Deletions cut 0 bases from V and 3 bases from J, with 13 bases between. The CDR3 totals 15 residues.

V usage is TRBV27 and J usage is TRBJ1-6; TRBD1 might be the D (5 bases). V lost 6 bases to trimming and J lost 2 bases, with 14 bases between them. Germline assignment: CDR1 MNHEY and CDR2 SMNVEV (reference sequence). This CDR3 region has 16 residues. CDR3 bases: TGTGCCAGCAGCCCTTCAAAGGGACCCTATAATTCACCCCTCCACTTT. Translating it yields CASSPSKGPYNSPLHF.

The chain combines TRBV4-2 with TRBJ2-1; 12 positions agree with TRBD2. Germline assignment: CDR1 LGHNA and CDR2 YNFKEQ. This CDR3 contains 15 residues. V was clipped by 5 bases and J by 6 bases; unmatched bases: 5. The CDR3 bases are TGTGCCAGCAGCGCTCTAGCGGGGGGGCTCAATGAGCAGTTCTTC. Amino acids: CASSALAGGLNEQFF.

The chain uses TRBV6-1 and TRBJ2-7; a possible D gene is TRBD2 (6 bases). V lost 0 bases and J 2 bases, leaving 8 bases between the germline ends. CDR1 and CDR2 from the germline V gene are MNHNS and SASEGT. CDR3 length: 14 amino acids. The DNA for the CDR3 is TGTGCCAGCAGTGAAGCGGGGGGTCCCTACGAGCAGTACTTC. Protein: CASSEAGGPYEQYF.

In its sample, this clone was seen once. The chain carries TRBV19 and TRBJ1-4; a possible D gene is TRBD1 (6 bases). Per germline, CDR1 LNHDA and CDR2 SQIVND (reference sequence). Trimming pared 2 bases from V and 7 bases from J, leaving 11 bases between. The CDR3 loop spans 14 amino acids. The CDR3 sequence: CASSIQAGAEKLFF. The DNA for the CDR3 is TGTGCCAGTAGTATACAGGCGGGGGCTGAAAAACTGTTTTTT.

The chain combines TRBV12-5 with TRBJ2-7; D gene ambiguous. The CDR3 runs 13 residues. CDR1 and CDR2 from the germline V gene are LGHNT and FRNRAP. The V end lost 5 bases, the J end lost 0 bases, and 8 bases lay between the germline ends. The CDR3 DNA is TGTGCTAGTGGTACCGCCACCTCCTACGAGCAGTACTTC. This sequence encodes CASGTATSYEQYF.

The chain joins TRBV27 to TRBJ1-1; the D is unclear. The germline V and J ends were trimmed by 2 bases and 5 bases, with 21 bases remaining between them. Per the germline V gene, CDR1 is MNHEY and CDR2 is SMNVEV (reference sequence). The CDR3 sequence is 17 residues long. The CDR3 nucleotides read TGTGCCAGCAGTTTAAGCCCCCCGGGATGGGAGTGGACTGAAGCTTTCTTT. It encodes CASSLSPPGWEWTEAFF.

The chain carries TRBV9 and TRBJ2-7, with D hard to call. V shed 0 bases and J shed 0 bases, with 10 bases lying between them. CDR1 SGDLS and CDR2 YYNGEE come from the germline V gene. The CDR3 is 15 residues long. CDR3: CASSVGDFSSYEQYF. CDR3 nucleotides: TGTGCCAGCAGCGTAGGGGATTTTAGCTCCTACGAGCAGTACTTC.

The chain's CDR3 is CASSRLGSDEQYF. For the CDR3, the DNA is TGCGCCAGCAGCCGGCTGGGCAGCGACGAGCAGTACTTC. V is TRBV4-1 and J is TRBJ2-7; D not resolved. There are 13 residues in the CDR3. V lost 4 bases to trimming and J lost 5 bases, with 12 bases between them. CDR1 is MGHRA, CDR2 YSYEKL, per germline.

The chain couples TRBV19 to TRBJ1-3; D is undetermined. The length of the CDR3 is 14 residues. V dropped 7 bases and J dropped 0 bases, with 10 bases sitting between them. CDR1 is LNHDA and CDR2 is SQIVND in the germline V gene (reference sequence). The CDR3 loop is CASMVSTSGNTIYF. DNA for the CDR3: TGTGCCAGTATGGTATCAACCTCTGGAAACACCATATATTTT.

J is TRBJ1-1 and V is TRBV7-9; 10 nucleotides line up with TRBD1. This CDR3 contains 15 residues. CDR1 is SEHNR and CDR2 is FQNEAQ in the germline V gene (reference sequence). Trimming took 3 bases from V and 10 from J; bases not matched to a gene: 11. As DNA, the CDR3 is TGTGCCAGCAGCTTGGGGGTCCCGGGACAGGGGTCAGCTTTCTTT. It encodes CASSLGVPGQGSAFF.